This T cell receptor beta chain was identified during a study of CD8+ T cells in alopecia areata. Whole-study findings and limits: Scalp clonality, along with expanded CD8+ clones among the top 100, was significantly decreased by tofacitinib.

In regard to this clone: Antigen unknown. Additional DNA sequences in this sample encode the identical CDR3.

Extracted RNA was reverse transcribed into cDNA, the sequencing template. Profiling relied on immunoSEQ multiplex PCR, and the TCRdb table lists in-frame clones only, not all of them. The repertoire consists of some 240,000 clones, with more than 45% occurring once and the leading ten covering roughly 1.5%. V shed 5 bases and J shed 0 bases, with 14 bases lying between them. The germline gives CDR1 SGHRS, CDR2 YFSETQ. CDR3 length equals 15 residues. Treatment given: oral pan-JAK inhibitor, 5-10 mg twice daily. The TCR was taken from a human donor with alopecia areata. The rearrangement joins TRBV5-1 to TRBJ1-1; unclear D gene. This material consisted of CD4+ T cells sorted from blood, taken at week 4, from a patient treated with tofacitinib. The CDR3 sequence: CASSLQSGMNTEAFF. CDR3 nucleotides: TGCGCCAGCAGTTTACAATCCGGAATGAACACTGAAGCTTTCTTT.